This TCR beta chain came from a study of blood T cell repertoires in COVID-19. The overall study: Samples came from the United States, Italy and Spain, spanning acute and convalescent COVID-19. In each case, the material was cDNA or gDNA derived from T cells, B-cell-depleted T cells, or PBMCs.

Trimming removed 3 bases from V and 6 bases from J, with 6 bases in between. Germline V gene data show CDR1 as MDHEN and CDR2 as SYDVKM. The CDR3 is made up of 12 amino acids. Original methodology: Cell counts per sample came from amplifying reference gene primers. The data were produced by immunoSEQ multiplex PCR, yet TCRdb's version contains in-frame clones alone and is incomplete. Clone size and V and J calls were adopted from that table, with D and trimming inferred from the DNA. This table has more than 150,000 clones, more than 65% appearing once. The receptor was derived from a woman at least 80 years old with acute or convalescent COVID-19. The sample comprised peripheral blood. The rearrangement links TRBV28 to TRBJ1-5, with D perhaps matching TRBD1 (5 bases). The CDR3 bases are TGTGCCAGCAGTTTCGGGGGTCAGCCCCAGCATTTT. As protein: CASSFGGQPQHF. The complete variable domain, with remaining parts taken from reference TRBV28 and TRBJ1-5, reads DVKVTQSSRYLVKRTGEKVFLECVQDMDHENMFWYRQDPGLGLRLIYFSYDVKMKEKGDIPEGYSVSREKKERFSLILESASTNQTSMYLCASSFGGQPQHFGDGTRLSIL.